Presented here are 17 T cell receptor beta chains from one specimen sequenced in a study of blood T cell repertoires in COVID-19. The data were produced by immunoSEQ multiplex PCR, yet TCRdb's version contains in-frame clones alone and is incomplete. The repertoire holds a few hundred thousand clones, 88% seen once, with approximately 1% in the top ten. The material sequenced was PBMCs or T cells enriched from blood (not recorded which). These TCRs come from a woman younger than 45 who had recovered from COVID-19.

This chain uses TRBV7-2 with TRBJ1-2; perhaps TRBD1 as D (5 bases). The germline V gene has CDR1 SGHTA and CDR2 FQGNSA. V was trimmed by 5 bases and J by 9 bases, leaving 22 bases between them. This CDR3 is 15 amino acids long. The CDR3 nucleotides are TGTGCCAGCAGCCCTTCCTGGGCAGGCAGGGCAAGCTACACCTTC. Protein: CASSPSWAGRASYTF.

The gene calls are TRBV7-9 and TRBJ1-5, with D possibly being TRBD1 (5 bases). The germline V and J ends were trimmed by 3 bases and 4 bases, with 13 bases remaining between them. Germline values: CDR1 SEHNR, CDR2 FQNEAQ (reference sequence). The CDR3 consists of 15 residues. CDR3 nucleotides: TGTGCCAGCAGCTTTGGGGACGGGGGGAATCAGCCCCAGCATTTT. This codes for CASSFGDGGNQPQHF.

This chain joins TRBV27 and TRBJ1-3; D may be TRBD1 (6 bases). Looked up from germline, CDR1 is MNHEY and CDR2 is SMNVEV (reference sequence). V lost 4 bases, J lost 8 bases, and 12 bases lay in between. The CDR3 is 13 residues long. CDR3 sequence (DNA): TGTGCCAGCAGTTACAGGGATGGTCACACCATATATTTT. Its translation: CASSYRDGHTIYF.

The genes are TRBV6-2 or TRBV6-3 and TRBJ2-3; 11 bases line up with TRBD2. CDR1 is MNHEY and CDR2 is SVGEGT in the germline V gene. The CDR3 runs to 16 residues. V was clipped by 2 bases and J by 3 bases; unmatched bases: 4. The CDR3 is CASSYIAGGATDTQYF. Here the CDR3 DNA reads TGTGCCAGCAGTTACATAGCGGGGGGGGCGACAGATACGCAGTATTTT.

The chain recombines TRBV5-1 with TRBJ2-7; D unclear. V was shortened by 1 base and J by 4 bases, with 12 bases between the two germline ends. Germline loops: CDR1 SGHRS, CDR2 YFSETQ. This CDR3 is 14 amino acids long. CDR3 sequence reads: CASSLLASPYEQYF. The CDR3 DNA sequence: TGCGCCAGCAGCTTGTTGGCCAGTCCTTACGAGCAGTACTTC.

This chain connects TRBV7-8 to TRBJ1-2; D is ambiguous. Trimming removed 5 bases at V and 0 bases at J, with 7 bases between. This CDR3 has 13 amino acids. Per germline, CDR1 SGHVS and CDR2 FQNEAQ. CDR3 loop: CASSPLANYGYTF. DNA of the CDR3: TGTGCCAGCAGCCCTCTAGCTAACTATGGCTACACCTTC.

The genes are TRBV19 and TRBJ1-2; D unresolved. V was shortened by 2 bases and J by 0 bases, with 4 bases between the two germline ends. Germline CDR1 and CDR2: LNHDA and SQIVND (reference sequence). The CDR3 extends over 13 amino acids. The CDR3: CASSIPANYGYTF. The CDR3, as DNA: TGTGCCAGTAGTATACCGGCTAACTATGGCTACACCTTC.

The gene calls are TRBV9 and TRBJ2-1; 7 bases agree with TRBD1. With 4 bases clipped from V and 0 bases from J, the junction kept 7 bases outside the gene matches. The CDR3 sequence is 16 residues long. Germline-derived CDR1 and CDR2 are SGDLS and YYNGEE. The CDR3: CASSLSRDSSYNEQFF. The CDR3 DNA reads TGTGCCAGCAGCTTAAGCAGGGACAGCTCCTACAATGAGCAGTTCTTC.

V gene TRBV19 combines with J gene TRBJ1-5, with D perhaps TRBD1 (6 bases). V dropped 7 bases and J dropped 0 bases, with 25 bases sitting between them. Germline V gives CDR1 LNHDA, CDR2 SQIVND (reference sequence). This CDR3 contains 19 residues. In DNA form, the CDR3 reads TGTGCCAGTAATCCCCAGGGGTGGTCGACAGGTTATAGCAATCAGCCCCAGCATTTT. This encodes CASNPQGWSTGYSNQPQHF. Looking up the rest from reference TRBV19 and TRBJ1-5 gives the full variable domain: DGGITQSPKYLFRKEGQNVTLSCEQNLNHDAMYWYRQDPGQGLRLIYYSQIVNDFQKGDIAEGYSVSREKKESFPLTVTSAQKNPTAFYLCASNPQGWSTGYSNQPQHFGDGTRLSIL.

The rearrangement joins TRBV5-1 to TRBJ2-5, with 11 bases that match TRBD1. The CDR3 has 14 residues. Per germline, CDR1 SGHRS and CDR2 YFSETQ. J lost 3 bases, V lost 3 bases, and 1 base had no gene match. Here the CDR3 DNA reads TGCGCCAGCAGCTCGGGACAGGGGGAAGAGACCCAGTACTTC. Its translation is CASSSGQGEETQYF. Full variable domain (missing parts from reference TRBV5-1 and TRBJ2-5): KAGVTQTPRYLIKTRGQQVTLSCSPISGHRSVSWYQQTPGQGLQFLFEYFSETQRNKGNFPGRFSGRQFSNSRSEMNVSTLELGDSALYLCASSSGQGEETQYFGPGTRLLVL.

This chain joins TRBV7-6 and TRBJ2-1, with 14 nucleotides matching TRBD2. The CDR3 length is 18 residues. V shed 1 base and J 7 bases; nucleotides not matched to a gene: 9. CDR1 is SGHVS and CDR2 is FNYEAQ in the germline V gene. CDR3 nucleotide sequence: TGTGCCAGCAGCTTAGAACGCCCGGGACTAGCGGGGGTTAATGAGCAGTTCTTC. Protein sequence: CASSLERPGLAGVNEQFF.

The CDR3 here is CASSPDWGGDYGYTF. In nucleotides, the CDR3 is TGTGCCAGCAGCCCGGATTGGGGCGGGGACTATGGCTACACCTTC. V and J are TRBV7-8 and TRBJ1-2; a weak D match, TRBD1 (5 bases). Germline V gene lookup returns CDR1 SGHVS and CDR2 FQNEAQ. There are 15 residues in the CDR3. V gave up 5 bases and J gave up 3 bases, with 16 bases separating them.

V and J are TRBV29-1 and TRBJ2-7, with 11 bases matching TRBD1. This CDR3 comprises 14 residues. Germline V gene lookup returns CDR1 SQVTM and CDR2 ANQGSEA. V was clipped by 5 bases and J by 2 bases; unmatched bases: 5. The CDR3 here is CSVSLGQGAYEQYF. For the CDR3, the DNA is TGCAGCGTTTCTCTGGGACAGGGGGCCTACGAGCAGTACTTC.

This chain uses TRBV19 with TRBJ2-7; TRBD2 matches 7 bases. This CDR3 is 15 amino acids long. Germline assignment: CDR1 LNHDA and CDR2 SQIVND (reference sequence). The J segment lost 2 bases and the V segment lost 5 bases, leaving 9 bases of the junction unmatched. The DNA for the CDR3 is TGTGCCAGTAGTCTAAGGCTAGCGGTAACCTACGAGCAGTACTTC. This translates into CASSLRLAVTYEQYF.

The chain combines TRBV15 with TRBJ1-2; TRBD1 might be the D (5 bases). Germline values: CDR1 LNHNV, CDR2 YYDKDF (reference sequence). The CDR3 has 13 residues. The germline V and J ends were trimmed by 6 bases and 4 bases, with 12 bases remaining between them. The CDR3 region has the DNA TGTGCCACCAGTGGCAGGGCTGGCTATGGCTACACCTTC. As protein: CATSGRAGYGYTF.

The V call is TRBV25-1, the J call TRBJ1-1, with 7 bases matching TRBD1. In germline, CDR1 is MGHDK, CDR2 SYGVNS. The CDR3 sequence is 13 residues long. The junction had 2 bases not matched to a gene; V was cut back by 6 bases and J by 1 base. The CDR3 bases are TGTGCCAGCAGGGGACAGTGGAACACTGAAGCTTTCTTT. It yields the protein CASRGQWNTEAFF. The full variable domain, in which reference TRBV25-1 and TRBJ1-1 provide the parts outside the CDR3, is EADIYQTPRYLVIGTGKKITLECSQTMGHDKMYWYQQDPGMELHLIHYSYGVNSTEKGDLSSESTVSRIRTEHFPLTLESARPSHTSQYLCASRGQWNTEAFFGQGTRLTVV.

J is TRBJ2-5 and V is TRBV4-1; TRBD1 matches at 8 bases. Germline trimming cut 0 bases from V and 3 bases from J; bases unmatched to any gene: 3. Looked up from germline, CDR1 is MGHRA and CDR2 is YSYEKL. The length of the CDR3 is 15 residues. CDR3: CASSQDWTGKETQYF. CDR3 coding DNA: TGCGCCAGCAGCCAAGACTGGACAGGGAAAGAGACCCAGTACTTC.